This T cell receptor (beta chain) was obtained from a study of T cell responses to AZD1222 COVID-19 vaccine. V was trimmed by 5 bases and J by 4 bases, leaving 20 bases between them. Germline V gives CDR1 GTSNPN, CDR2 SVGIG (reference sequence). The CDR3 runs 15 residues. Findings and limits, study-wide: The sample set comprised mostly white British donors with more females, and clonal diversity was possibly underestimated.

Profiling relied on immunoSEQ multiplex PCR, and the TCRdb table lists in-frame clones only, not all of them. In the table there are 130,000 to 150,000 clones, 80% to 90% of which are singletons. Points on this clone: No antigen is known for it.

The J gene is TRBJ1-1, the V gene TRBV30, with D possibly matching TRBD1 (5 bases). The sequencing used peripheral blood, collected on day 0 of AZD1222 vaccination. The receptor comes from an adult in good health. DNA of the CDR3: TGTGCCTGGCACCGAATGGGCAGGGTAGCCACTGAAGCTTTCTTT. Protein: CAWHRMGRVATEAFF.